One sample yielded the 25 T cell receptor beta chains listed below, sequenced in a study of cytomegalovirus exposure and HLA in healthy donors. Use of 60 Vbeta and 13 Jbeta primers characterized the PCR. Measured with immunoSEQ multiplex PCR; TCRdb has only the in-frame clones, and not every one. The repertoire holds around 130,000 clones, with roughly 82% as singletons. Sequencing was performed on PBMCs. These receptors all come from a man between 18 and 35 years old in good health and CMV-seropositive.

CDR3 sequence (DNA): TGTGCCATCAGTGAGGGGCAGGGCTACGAGCAGTACTTC. Its translation is CAISEGQGYEQYF. The chain employs TRBV10-3 and TRBJ2-7; D might be TRBD1 (5 bases). The CDR3 extends over 13 amino acids. Germline V gene data show CDR1 as ENHRY and CDR2 as SYGVKD. With 2 bases removed from V and 3 bases from J, the gap between germline ends came to 8 bases.

CDR3 protein: CASSIAVSQAFF. The CDR3 DNA is TGTGCCAGTAGTATAGCGGTATCCCAAGCTTTCTTT. The V call is TRBV19, the J call TRBJ1-1; D unresolved. The CDR3 loop spans 12 amino acids. The germline V gene has CDR1 LNHDA and CDR2 SQIVND (reference sequence). V was cut by 1 base and J by 9 bases, with 9 bases left in between.

The genes are TRBV5-6 and TRBJ1-5, with TRBD1 matching over 7 bases. Germline V lookup: CDR1 SGHDT, CDR2 YYEEEE. CDR3 size: 15 residues. Germline trimming cut 5 bases from V and 4 bases from J; bases unmatched to any gene: 9. DNA of the CDR3: TGTGCCAGCAGTGCAACGGGACAGACGAATCAGCCCCAGCATTTT. The encoded protein is CASSATGQTNQPQHF.

CDR3 in amino acids: CASKRDRNEKLFF. The DNA for the CDR3 is TGTGCCAGCAAGCGGGACAGGAATGAAAAACTGTTTTTT. The chain links TRBV6-5 to TRBJ1-4, with 8 bases that match TRBD1. V trimming: 7 bases; J trimming: 5 bases; junction bases outside the gene matches: 3. CDR1 and CDR2 from the germline V gene are MNHEY and SVGAGI. The CDR3 is 13 amino acids.

The V and J genes are TRBV13 and TRBJ2-7; the match to TRBD1 covers 10 bases. The V and J ends lost 2 bases and 4 bases, in that order; junction bases with no gene match: 8. The V gene's germline CDR1 is PRHDT and CDR2 FYEKMQ (reference sequence). The CDR3 spans 16 residues. The CDR3 sequence: CASSLSMGQGTYEQYF. The CDR3 coding sequence is TGTGCCAGCAGCTTATCCATGGGACAGGGGACGTACGAGCAGTACTTC.

This clone was observed a single time. The chain uses TRBV4-1 and TRBJ2-5, with D perhaps matching TRBD2 (7 bases). Deletions cut 0 bases from V and 5 bases from J, with 19 bases between. The CDR3 totals 17 residues. Germline CDR1 is MGHRA and CDR2 is YSYEKL. CDR3 sequence: CASSQENGGGSGETQYF. The CDR3 nucleotides read TGCGCCAGCAGCCAAGAAAATGGGGGGGGCAGTGGGGAGACCCAGTACTTC.

The chain couples TRBV7-9 to TRBJ1-1; D is undetermined. The germline gives CDR1 SEHNR, CDR2 FQNEAQ (reference sequence). The CDR3 length is 13 residues. The V end was cut by 4 bases, the J end by 2 bases, with 8 bases between. CDR3 nucleotide sequence: TGTGCCAGCAGCTACCAGGTCAACACTGAAGCTTTCTTT. Its translation: CASSYQVNTEAFF. The entire variable domain, with the rest obtained from reference TRBV7-9 and TRBJ1-1, is as follows: DTGVSQNPRHKITKRGQNVTFRCDPISEHNRLYWYRQTLGQGPEFLTYFQNEAQLEKSRLLSDRFSAERPKGSFSTLEIQRTEQGDSAMYLCASSYQVNTEAFFGQGTRLTVV.

This clone appeared a few times. The CDR3 DNA reads TGTGCCAGCAGTCCACCGGGACTAGTCGTAATGGAGACCCAGTACTTC. As protein: CASSPPGLVVMETQYF. The rearrangement uses TRBV25-1 and TRBJ2-5, with 8 bases aligning to TRBD2. With 5 bases clipped from V and 5 bases from J, the junction kept 13 bases outside the gene matches. CDR1 and CDR2 (germline): MGHDK, SYGVNS. The CDR3 is 16 residues long.

V usage is TRBV2 and J usage is TRBJ2-7; 9 bases align to TRBD2. CDR3 size: 17 residues. Germline lookup yields CDR1 SNHLY and CDR2 FYNNEI. The V gene end was trimmed by 0 bases and the J gene end by 6 bases; junction bases not matched to a gene: 12. Here the CDR3 DNA reads TGTGCCAGCAGTGAAGCGCTAGCGGGAAAGCCAAATTGCGAGCAGTACTTC. It specifies CASSEALAGKPNCEQYF.

The V and J genes are TRBV6-4 and TRBJ2-3; 9 bases fit TRBD2. Per the germline V gene, CDR1 is MRHNA and CDR2 is SNTAGT. The V segment lost 5 bases and the J segment 5 bases; nucleotides outside the gene matches: 8. The CDR3 totals 15 residues. The CDR3 nucleotides read TGTGCCAGCAGTAGCTTTAGCGGGAGTCAAGATACGCAGTATTTT. Residues: CASSSFSGSQDTQYF.

This chain joins TRBV5-1 and TRBJ2-4, with TRBD2 matching 15 bases. This CDR3 spans 18 amino acids. Germline assignment: CDR1 SGHRS and CDR2 YFSETQ. The ends lost 7 bases at V and 0 bases at J; junction bases unmatched: 8. Written as DNA, the CDR3 is TGCGCCAGCCGAGCGGGACTAGCGGGGGGCCAAGCCAAAAACATTCAGTACTTC. This sequence encodes CASRAGLAGGQAKNIQYF.

CDR3 residues: CASSLGGSGETQYF. Here the CDR3 DNA reads TGTGCCAGCAGCTTAGGAGGATCCGGCGAGACCCAGTACTTC. The chain is built from TRBV11-1 and TRBJ2-5; D gene uncertain. This CDR3 is built from 14 residues. Between the trimmed V and J ends, which lost 1 base and 5 bases, there was a span of 11 bases. CDR1 and CDR2 from the germline V gene are SGHAT and FQDESV (reference sequence).

The V call is TRBV10-3, the J call TRBJ1-1, with 9 bases identical to TRBD1. V shed 7 bases, J shed 3 bases, and the junction held 6 bases outside the gene matches. The germline CDR1 and CDR2 sequences are ENHRY and SYGVKD. CDR3 length: 14 amino acids. CDR3: CAITRTGEYTEAFF. The CDR3 DNA is TGTGCCATCACTAGGACAGGGGAGTACACTGAAGCTTTCTTT.

This clone occurred a few times. The chain links TRBV2 to TRBJ2-5; 7 positions match TRBD2. V lost 7 bases, J lost 0 bases, and 5 bases stayed unmatched. The V gene's germline CDR1 is SNHLY and CDR2 FYNNEI. This CDR3 is 14 amino acids long. The CDR3 sequence is CASTSAGNQETQYF. The DNA of the CDR3 is TGTGCCAGCACTTCAGCGGGGAACCAAGAGACCCAGTACTTC.

In DNA, the CDR3 is TGTGCCAGCAGTCCGGCCTACAATGAGCAGTTCTTC. Translation gives CASSPAYNEQFF. The genes are TRBV27 and TRBJ2-1; D remains ambiguous. From germline, CDR1 is MNHEY and CDR2 SMNVEV (reference sequence). Trimming left V 5 bases short and J 2 bases short, with 4 bases between. This CDR3 spans 12 amino acids.

This chain uses TRBV7-3 with TRBJ2-1; maybe TRBD2 (5 bases). The CDR3 runs to 14 residues. V was pared by 5 bases and J by 8 bases, with 16 bases between. Germline V gene data show CDR1 as SGHTA and CDR2 as FQGTGA. The CDR3 region has the DNA TGTGCCAGCAGCCTCGGACTGCGTCGGGATGAGCAGTTCTTC. It specifies CASSLGLRRDEQFF. The full variable domain, rest sourced from reference TRBV7-3 and TRBJ2-1, is GAGVSQTPSNKVTEKGKYVELRCDPISGHTALYWYRQSLGQGPEFLIYFQGTGAADDSGLPNDRFFAVRPEGSVSTLKIQRTERGDSAVYLCASSLGLRRDEQFFGPGTRLTVL.

This chain connects TRBV4-2 to TRBJ2-7; 11 bases map to TRBD2. The germline CDR1 and CDR2 sequences are LGHNA and YNFKEQ. This CDR3 contains 15 residues. J was trimmed by 6 bases and V by 3 bases; bases with no gene match: 7. The CDR3 region is CASSQELAGDAEQYF. CDR3 DNA: TGTGCCAGCAGCCAGGAACTAGCGGGAGATGCCGAGCAGTACTTC.

V is TRBV7-8 and J is TRBJ2-7, with a tentative D call TRBD1 (6 bases). Per germline, CDR1 SGHVS and CDR2 FQNEAQ. CDR3 length equals 16 residues. V was pared by 5 bases and J by 0 bases, with 17 bases between. The DNA for the CDR3 is TGTGCCAGCAGCACCAAACAGGGTACCCTCTCCTACGAGCAGTACTTC. It yields the protein CASSTKQGTLSYEQYF.

The chain joins TRBV19 to TRBJ1-3; tentatively, D is TRBD1 (5 bases). Per the germline V gene, CDR1 is LNHDA and CDR2 is SQIVND (reference sequence). V lost 5 bases and J lost 0, with 14 bases in between. The CDR3 has 16 residues. CDR3 protein: CASSPKAGHSGNTIYF. In DNA form, the CDR3 reads TGTGCCAGTAGTCCTAAGGCAGGGCACTCTGGAAACACCATATATTTT.

The count of this clone is one. The chain recombines TRBV18 with TRBJ2-7; possibly TRBD2 for D (6 bases). CDR3 size: 16 residues. Germline CDR1 reads KGHSH; CDR2 reads LQKENI. Trimming took off 0 bases at V and 2 bases at J, with 14 bases between the two ends. The CDR3 nucleotides read TGTGCCAGCTCACCACCGATCGGGACTCCCCCCTACGAGCAGTACTTC. Translated: CASSPPIGTPPYEQYF.

The gene calls are TRBV6-5 and TRBJ1-1; no definite D call. The CDR3 is 13 amino acids. V was shortened by 7 bases and J by 5 bases, with 14 bases between the two germline ends. The germline gives CDR1 MNHEY, CDR2 SVGAGI. The CDR3: CASIGAGNTEAFF. DNA for the CDR3: TGTGCCAGCATTGGAGCGGGGAATACTGAAGCTTTCTTT.

J is TRBJ2-2 and V is TRBV5-4, with 10 nucleotides matching TRBD2. V lost 0 bases and J lost 6; bases outside the gene matches: 5. The CDR3 has 16 amino acids. Looked up from germline, CDR1 is SGHNT and CDR2 is YYREEE (reference sequence). The CDR3 coding sequence is TGTGCCAGCAGCTTGGACGGAGCGGGGGGGCCCGGGGAGCTGTTTTTT. Translated: CASSLDGAGGPGELFF.

The chain recombines TRBV28 with TRBJ1-3, with 10 bases identical to TRBD1. CDR3 length: 18 amino acids. After removal of 5 bases from V and 3 bases from J, the junction contained 13 bases not matched to a gene. CDR1 is MDHEN, CDR2 SYDVKM, per germline. The CDR3 nucleotides read TGTGCCAGCAGTGTCACCGGGACAGGGGCCTTTGGTGGAAACACCATATATTTT. Residues: CASSVTGTGAFGGNTIYF.

The rearrangement uses TRBV6-6 and TRBJ1-1; D might be TRBD1 (6 bases). Trimming took off 7 bases at V and 5 bases at J, with 20 bases between the two ends. The CDR3 is made up of 15 amino acids. CDR1 MNHNY and CDR2 SVGAGI come from the germline V gene (reference sequence). CDR3 in DNA: TGTGCCAGCACCGAAATACCACAGGGAGGGACTGAAGCTTTCTTT. It codes for CASTEIPQGGTEAFF.

The V call is TRBV10-3, the J call TRBJ1-1; 9 bases align to TRBD1. The CDR3 extends over 15 amino acids. Germline values: CDR1 ENHRY, CDR2 SYGVKD. Trimming removed 4 bases from V and 6 bases from J; junction bases left unmatched: 9. The CDR3 region is CAISAGQGLDAEAFF. The CDR3, as DNA: TGTGCCATCAGTGCCGGACAGGGGCTAGACGCTGAAGCTTTCTTT.